The 6 T cell receptor beta chains listed next were all sequenced from one sample in a study of blood T cell repertoires in COVID-19. Measured with immunoSEQ multiplex PCR; TCRdb has only the in-frame clones, and not every one. The table has 25,000 to 30,000 clones, approximately 88% seen once. Sequenced input: peripheral blood. All receptors come from a human donor in a cohort sampled during active COVID-19.

This clone was seen more than once but under ten times. The rearrangement links TRBV5-1 to TRBJ1-2; TRBD1 might be the D (6 bases). From germline, CDR1 is SGHRS and CDR2 YFSETQ. This CDR3 has 13 residues. The V gene lost 3 bases and the J gene lost 2 bases, with 8 bases spanning the gap. The CDR3 DNA reads TGCGCCAGCAGCTACGGACAGAACTATGGCTACACCTTC. This encodes CASSYGQNYGYTF.

The rearrangement joins TRBV5-6 to TRBJ1-2; no reliable D call. Germline V lookup: CDR1 SGHDT, CDR2 YYEEEE. The CDR3 covers 13 residues. Trimming pared 0 bases from V and 5 bases from J, leaving 8 bases between. CDR3 bases: TGTGCCAGCAGCTTGGTGGGAGGGTATGGCTACACCTTC. Its translation is CASSLVGGYGYTF.

The rearrangement links TRBV5-4 to TRBJ2-3; D might be TRBD2 (5 bases). V lost 0 bases to trimming and J lost 3 bases, with 17 bases between them. Looked up from germline, CDR1 is SGHNT and CDR2 is YYREEE (reference sequence). The CDR3 covers 17 residues. This CDR3 reads CASSLDPSSHITDTQYF. Written as DNA, the CDR3 is TGTGCCAGCAGCTTGGACCCCTCTAGCCATATAACAGATACGCAGTATTTT.

The chain couples TRBV7-2 to TRBJ2-3, with D unclear. CDR3 size: 14 residues. Per germline, CDR1 SGHTA and CDR2 FQGNSA. The V end was cut by 2 bases, the J end by 6 bases, with 12 bases between. CDR3 sequence reads: CASSLSGPPDTQYF. CDR3 DNA: TGTGCCAGCAGCTTAAGTGGGCCCCCCGATACGCAGTATTTT.

V and J are TRBV19 and TRBJ2-2, with 10 bases fitting TRBD1. Germline V gene sequence: CDR1 LNHDA, CDR2 SQIVND (reference sequence). The CDR3 loop spans 14 amino acids. The V segment lost 6 bases and the J segment 6 bases; nucleotides outside the gene matches: 4. CDR3 in DNA: TGTGCCAGTAGGGGGACAGGGGTAGCCGGGGAGCTGTTTTTT. Translating gives CASRGTGVAGELFF.

The rearrangement uses TRBV7-2 and TRBJ2-1; tentatively, D is TRBD2 (5 bases). V lost 2 bases and J lost 15, with 14 bases in between. There are 12 residues in the CDR3. CDR1 and CDR2 (germline): SGHTA, FQGNSA. CDR3 sequence (DNA): TGTGCCAGCAGCTTAAAGGAGGATCGGCGGTTCTTC. Translating gives CASSLKEDRRFF.